Relative to its sample, the clone carrying this T cell receptor (beta chain) is medium-sized. Its antigen is still unknown. Germline assignment: CDR1 LGHNA and CDR2 YNFKEQ. V lost 4 bases, J lost 3 bases, and 19 bases lay in between. This CDR3 comprises 16 residues. The entry originates in a study of tumor-infiltrating lymphocytes in primary liver carcinoma. The wider study: The tumors, T1-T3 N0M0 lesions, were roughly 4.2 to 11 cm across. Study outcomes and limitations: Less overlap was seen in tumor-adjacent and tumor-blood pairs than in tumor region pairs. Only about 7-25% of top clones were detected in each of the five tumor regions.

Between roughly 20 and 31 mg of unsorted bulk tissue served as the source from which RNA and DNA were co-extracted. Collection of samples drew on five separate regions of each tumor. Reverse transcription of approximately 520 ng total RNA with a constant-region primer produced TCR beta cDNA. Slightly modified ARM-PCR, run as three nested multiplex PCR rounds, produced the TCR beta libraries. In the first two PCR rounds, TRBV1-TRBV30 forward primers were paired with a C-beta reverse primer, and each round lasted roughly 10 cycles. TCRdb independently ran MiXCR on the multiplex PCR reads; one entry per CDR3 protein. The repertoire holds 20,000 to 25,000 distinct CDR3 sequences, with over 60% as singletons.

Sequenced: liver tumor tissue from sampling region 1. Subset specified: tumor region T1, superior pole. The chain is built from TRBV4-2 and TRBJ2-7; D possibly corresponds to TRBD1 (6 bases). The receptor was derived from a woman aged 25-40 years with primary liver carcinoma and hepatitis B virus infection. The CDR3 nucleotides are TGTGCCAGCAGCCCCTTAATTTTTGACAGGAACTACGAGCAGTACTTC. It codes for CASSPLIFDRNYEQYF.